The table lists the clone carrying this T cell receptor beta chain with many counts. The library had UMIs added by 3' ligation of an oligonucleotide to TCR cDNA. The data derive from a study of naive and memory T cell subsets. Germline values: CDR1 LGHDT, CDR2 YNNKEL (reference sequence). The V and J ends lost 4 bases and 2 bases respectively, with 15 bases between them. The CDR3 extends over 15 amino acids. Amplification of ligated cDNA took four PCR rounds with SP2 and nested alpha and beta constant primers. Each CDR3 protein is one row after TCRdb ran MiXCR on the 5' RACE reads. Counted here are tens of thousands of distinct CDR3 sequences, 5.5% to 8.5% occurring once; the ten biggest clones make up 8.5% to 10%.

V usage is TRBV3-1 and J usage is TRBJ2-7; tentatively, D is TRBD1 (5 bases). This TCR was recovered from a male donor in good health. The CDR3, as DNA: TGTGCCAGCAGCCGTCGATCGGAAGGGGCCTACGAGCAGTACTTC. Translated, it gives CASSRRSEGAYEQYF.